Following are 19 T cell receptor beta chains from one sample sequenced in a study of blood T cells in healthy people across ages. PCR was performed a second time for about 7 to 11 cycles using a sample-barcoded 5' primer and a J-beta primer mix. One entry per CDR3 protein, called by TCRdb with MiXCR from the 5' RACE reads. This table has some 710,000 distinct CDR3 sequences, around 50% appearing once. The sample taken for sequencing was blood. The receptors shown here come from a man at least 80 years old in good health.

This clonotype was seen only once. V and J are TRBV20-1 and TRBJ2-3, with a weak D call TRBD1 (7 bases). Germline loops: CDR1 DFQATT, CDR2 SNEGSKA (reference sequence). The CDR3 spans 14 residues. Between the trimmed V and J ends, which lost 6 bases and 3 bases, there was a span of 16 bases. The CDR3 protein is CSAQGGVLTDTQYF. CDR3 coding DNA: TGCAGTGCCCAGGGGGGAGTTTTGACAGATACGCAGTATTTT.

This clonotype appeared a few times. The chain recombines TRBV20-1 with TRBJ2-3, with TRBD2 matching 7 bases. The J segment lost 2 bases and the V segment lost 6 bases, leaving 5 bases of the junction unmatched. CDR3 length: 13 residues. Germline V gene lookup returns CDR1 DFQATT and CDR2 SNEGSKA (reference sequence). The CDR3 nucleotides are TGCAGTGCGAGAAGCGGGAACACAGATACGCAGTATTTT. It translates to CSARSGNTDTQYF.

This chain links TRBV9 with TRBJ2-7; TRBD1 aligns across 7 bases. V lost 3 bases and J lost 4; bases outside the gene matches: 4. CDR3 length equals 13 residues. Germline CDR1 and CDR2: SGDLS and YYNGEE. The CDR3 DNA follows: TGTGCCAGCAGCGGAGGGGGCTTATACGAGCAGTACTTC. Translation: CASSGGGLYEQYF.

This clonotype was counted a few times. This rearrangement joins TRBV6-1 to TRBJ2-7; D may be TRBD2 (5 bases). The CDR3 has 16 residues. Germline V CDR1 and CDR2: MNHNS, SASEGT. The ends were cut back, 6 bases at V and 0 bases at J, with 18 bases in the middle. The CDR3 DNA sequence: TGTGCCAGCAGGAGCCTTTGGGAGCGGAGCTCCTACGAGCAGTACTTC. Its translation is CASRSLWERSSYEQYF.

This sequence joins TRBV20-1 and TRBJ2-1; D is uncertain. From germline, CDR1 is DFQATT and CDR2 SNEGSKA (reference sequence). Trimming stripped 0 bases from V and 3 bases from J, with 12 bases between. This CDR3 is 15 amino acids long. As DNA, the CDR3 is TGCAGTGCTAGAGAAGGCGCAGAGATCTACAATGAGCAGTTCTTC. Translation gives CSAREGAEIYNEQFF.

The chain carries TRBV20-1 and TRBJ2-3; TRBD2 agrees at 9 bases. The V gene end was trimmed by 6 bases and the J gene end by 7 bases; junction bases not matched to a gene: 14. The CDR3 totals 15 residues. Germline V lookup: CDR1 DFQATT, CDR2 SNEGSKA (reference sequence). The DNA for the CDR3 is TGCAGTGCCACTGTCATTGCGGGGGGGACCTATACGCAGTATTTT. It yields the protein CSATVIAGGTYTQYF.

The V and J genes are TRBV28 and TRBJ1-5; 9 bases are a match to TRBD1. The CDR3 sequence is 17 residues long. The germline gives CDR1 MDHEN, CDR2 SYDVKM. V was pared by 5 bases and J by 2 bases, with 10 bases of the junction left unmatched. The CDR3 loop is CASSGDRVGVGNQPQHF. In DNA form, the CDR3 reads TGTGCCAGCAGTGGGGACAGGGTCGGGGTTGGCAATCAGCCCCAGCATTTT.

This clonotype was recorded at least ten times. The rearrangement uses TRBV11-2 and TRBJ2-7; 8 nucleotides align to TRBD2. The CDR3 has 21 amino acids. Germline V lookup: CDR1 SGHAT, CDR2 FQNNGV. Trimming removed 4 bases from V and 0 bases from J; junction bases left unmatched: 23. The CDR3 region has the DNA TGTGCCAGCAGCTCAACACATCCGGGACTAGTTCAGAAACCATCCTCCTACGAGCAGTACTTC. Translated, it gives CASSSTHPGLVQKPSSYEQYF. The whole variable domain, remainder taken from reference TRBV11-2 and TRBJ2-7, is EAGVAQSPRYKIIEKRQSVAFWCNPISGHATLYWYQQILGQGPKLLIQFQNNGVVDDSQLPKDRFSAERLKGVDSTLKIQPAKLEDSAVYLCASSSTHPGLVQKPSSYEQYFGPGTRLTVT.

This clonotype showed up just a few times. The chain carries TRBV12-3 or TRBV12-4 and TRBJ1-1, with a tentative D call TRBD1 (5 bases). CDR3 length: 14 amino acids. V gave up 2 bases and J gave up 5 bases, with 12 bases separating them. This CDR3 is CASSLMGRGTEAFF. In DNA, the CDR3 is TGTGCCAGCAGTTTAATGGGGCGAGGTACTGAAGCTTTCTTT.

V and J are TRBV20-1 and TRBJ2-7, with D unclear. The CDR3 totals 14 residues. Deletions cut 6 bases from V and 2 bases from J, with 17 bases between. Germline CDR1 reads DFQATT; CDR2 reads SNEGSKA (reference sequence). For the CDR3, the DNA is TGCAGTGCCTTCCTGGCCACCGACCCCTACGAGCAGTACTTC. Translating gives CSAFLATDPYEQYF.

This chain joins TRBV9 and TRBJ2-7; D is uncertain. The length of the CDR3 is 14 residues. Germline CDR1 is SGDLS and CDR2 is YYNGEE. V dropped 0 bases and J dropped 0 bases, with 7 bases sitting between them. The CDR3 coding sequence is TGTGCCAGCAGCGTAGCGAGTATCTCCTACGAGCAGTACTTC. This translates into CASSVASISYEQYF.

This chain links TRBV29-1 with TRBJ2-7; 7 positions match TRBD2. The J segment lost 4 bases and the V segment lost 3 bases, leaving 6 bases of the junction unmatched. CDR3 length equals 13 residues. Germline V gene data show CDR1 as SQVTM and CDR2 as ANQGSEA. CDR3 region: CSVEGEGLYEQYF. The DNA for the CDR3 is TGCAGCGTTGAGGGGGAGGGCCTTTACGAGCAGTACTTC.

This sequence joins TRBV7-8 and TRBJ2-3; perhaps TRBD1 as D (6 bases). The CDR3 totals 16 residues. From germline, CDR1 is SGHVS and CDR2 FQNEAQ. V was trimmed by 3 bases and J by 2 bases, leaving 15 bases between them. Here the CDR3 DNA reads TGTGCCAGCAGCTTGGGGGCCAACCTAATCACAGATACGCAGTATTTT. The encoded protein is CASSLGANLITDTQYF.

The chain links TRBV20-1 to TRBJ2-3; TRBD2 aligns across 7 bases. CDR3 length: 15 residues. With V trimmed by 4 bases and J by 0 bases, 7 bases remained unmatched. Looked up from germline, CDR1 is DFQATT and CDR2 is SNEGSKA (reference sequence). DNA of the CDR3: TGCAGTGCTAACTCCTTTAGCGGGAGCACAGATACGCAGTATTTT. The encoded protein is CSANSFSGSTDTQYF.

The chain couples TRBV7-2 to TRBJ2-1; 9 bases are a match to TRBD2. The CDR3 totals 14 residues. CDR1 is SGHTA, CDR2 FQGNSA, per germline. V was pared by 7 bases and J by 4 bases, with 5 bases of the junction left unmatched. The CDR3 sequence is CASTGGRAYNEQFF. DNA for the CDR3: TGTGCCAGCACTGGCGGGAGGGCTTACAATGAGCAGTTCTTC.

This clonotype came up once. The chain employs TRBV20-1 and TRBJ1-1; 7 bases match TRBD1. Trimming removed 2 bases from V and 0 bases from J; junction bases left unmatched: 6. The CDR3 spans 15 residues. Germline-derived CDR1 and CDR2 are DFQATT and SNEGSKA (reference sequence). The CDR3 spells CSARKATGMNTEAFF. The CDR3 nucleotides are TGCAGTGCTAGAAAAGCGACAGGGATGAACACTGAAGCTTTCTTT.

This sequence joins TRBV23-1 and TRBJ2-7; 16 bases are a match to TRBD2. TRBV23-1 is sorted into the ORF group, with uncertain function. The junction had 19 bases not matched to a gene; V was cut back by 8 bases and J by 0 bases. This CDR3 has 21 residues. The CDR3 loop is CASAERYREGLAGGNSYEQYF. The CDR3 nucleotides are TGCGCCAGCGCAGAGAGATACAGGGAGGGACTAGCGGGAGGGAACTCCTACGAGCAGTACTTC.

This clonotype has a single count. An end of the junction does not agree with germline; a read error may underlie this. V is TRBV19 and J is TRBJ2-3, with 7 bases lining up with TRBD1. CDR3 length: 18 residues. Germline V CDR1 and CDR2: LNHDA, SQIVND (reference sequence). Here the CDR3 reads CASSILGQSNIGTDTQYF. The CDR3 nucleotides are TGTGCCAGTAGTATCTTGGGACAGTCCAACATCGGCACCGATACGCAGTATTTT.

The rearrangement joins TRBV5-1 to TRBJ1-1, with 7 bases aligning to TRBD1. The J segment lost 6 bases and the V segment lost 3 bases, leaving 5 bases of the junction unmatched. The CDR3 length is 13 residues. Germline-derived CDR1 and CDR2 are SGHRS and YFSETQ. The CDR3 sequence: CASSSSGTAEAFF. CDR3 bases: TGCGCCAGCAGCTCCTCCGGGACAGCTGAAGCTTTCTTT.